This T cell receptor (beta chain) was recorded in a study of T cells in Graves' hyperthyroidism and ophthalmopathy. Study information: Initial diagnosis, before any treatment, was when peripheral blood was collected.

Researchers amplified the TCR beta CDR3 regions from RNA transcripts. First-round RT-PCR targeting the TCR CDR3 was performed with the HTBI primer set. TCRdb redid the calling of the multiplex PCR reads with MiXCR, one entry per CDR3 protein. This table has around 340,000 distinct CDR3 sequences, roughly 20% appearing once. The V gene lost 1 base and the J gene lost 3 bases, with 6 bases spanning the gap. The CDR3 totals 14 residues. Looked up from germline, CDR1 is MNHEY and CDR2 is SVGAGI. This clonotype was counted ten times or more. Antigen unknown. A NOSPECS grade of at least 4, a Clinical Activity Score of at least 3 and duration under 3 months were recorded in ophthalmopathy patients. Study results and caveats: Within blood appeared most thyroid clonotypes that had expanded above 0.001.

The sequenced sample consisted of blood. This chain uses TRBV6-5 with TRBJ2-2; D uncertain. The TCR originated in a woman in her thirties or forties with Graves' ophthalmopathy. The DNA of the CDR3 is TGTGCCAGCAGTTACTTTGAAGACACCGGGGAGCTGTTTTTT. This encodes CASSYFEDTGELFF.